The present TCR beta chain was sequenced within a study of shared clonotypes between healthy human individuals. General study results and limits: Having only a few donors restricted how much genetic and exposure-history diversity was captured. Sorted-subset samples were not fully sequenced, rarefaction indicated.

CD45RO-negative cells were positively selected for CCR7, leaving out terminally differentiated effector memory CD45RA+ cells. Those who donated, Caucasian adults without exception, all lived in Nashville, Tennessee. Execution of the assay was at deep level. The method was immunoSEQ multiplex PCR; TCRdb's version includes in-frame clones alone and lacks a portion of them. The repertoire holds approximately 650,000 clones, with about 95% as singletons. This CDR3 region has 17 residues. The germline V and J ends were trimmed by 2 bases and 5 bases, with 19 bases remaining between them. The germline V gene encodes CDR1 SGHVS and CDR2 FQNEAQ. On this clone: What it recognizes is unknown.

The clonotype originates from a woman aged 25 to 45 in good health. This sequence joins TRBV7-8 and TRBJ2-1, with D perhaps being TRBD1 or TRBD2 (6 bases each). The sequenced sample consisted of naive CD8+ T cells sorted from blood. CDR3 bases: TGTGCCAGCAGCTTAAAGAGAGCCAGGGGAGGACACAATGAGCAGTTCTTC. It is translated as CASSLKRARGGHNEQFF. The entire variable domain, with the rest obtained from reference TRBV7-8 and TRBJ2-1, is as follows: GAGVSQSPRYKVAKRGQDVALRCDPISGHVSLFWYQQALGQGPEFLTYFQNEAQLDKSGLPSDRFFAERPEGSVSTLKIQRTQQEDSAVYLCASSLKRARGGHNEQFFGPGTRLTVL.